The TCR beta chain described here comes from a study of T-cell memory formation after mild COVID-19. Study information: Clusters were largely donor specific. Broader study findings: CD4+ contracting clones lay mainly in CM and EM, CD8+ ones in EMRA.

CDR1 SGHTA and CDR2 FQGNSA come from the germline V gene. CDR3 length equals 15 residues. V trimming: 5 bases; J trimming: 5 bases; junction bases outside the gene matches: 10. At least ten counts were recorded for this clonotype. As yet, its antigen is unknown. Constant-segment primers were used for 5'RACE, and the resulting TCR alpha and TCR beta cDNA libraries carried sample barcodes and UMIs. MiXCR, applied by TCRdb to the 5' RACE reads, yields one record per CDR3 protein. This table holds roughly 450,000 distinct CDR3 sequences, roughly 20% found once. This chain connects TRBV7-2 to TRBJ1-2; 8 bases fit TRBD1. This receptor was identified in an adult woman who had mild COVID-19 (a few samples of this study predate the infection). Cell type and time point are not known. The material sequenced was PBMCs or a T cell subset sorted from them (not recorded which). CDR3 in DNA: TGTGCCAGCAGCCCCCGGACAGGGAGGGGATATGGCTACACCTTC. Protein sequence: CASSPRTGRGYGYTF.